This TCR beta chain emerged from a study of blood T cells in healthy people across ages. Primers used in a second PCR of about 7 to 12 cycles were a sample-barcoded 5' primer and a J-beta primer mix. A single record per CDR3 protein comes from TCRdb applying MiXCR to the 5' RACE reads. The sample shows roughly 1.6 million distinct CDR3 sequences, about 35% of them seen only once. Each donor had 8.5 to 10 milliliters of peripheral blood drawn. Sequencing was performed on blood. This receptor was taken from a woman aged 30 to 39 in good health.

The CDR3 DNA reads TGTGCCAGCAGCCAGGGAGGTGTAAATGGGGCCAACGTCCTGACTTTC. The encoded protein is CASSQGGVNGANVLTF. This sequence joins TRBV7-2 and TRBJ2-6; the D gene is possibly TRBD2 (6 bases). Germline CDR1 reads SGHTA; CDR2 reads FQGNSA. Trimming pared 5 bases from V and 3 bases from J, leaving 14 bases between. This CDR3 is 16 amino acids long.